The 18 T cell receptor beta chains below all came from one sample that was sequenced in a study of CD8+ T cells in alopecia areata. Sorting used CD4, CD8alpha, NKG2D, NKG2ACE and other markers on pooled cutaneous lymph node cells. RNA was isolated and reverse transcribed to cDNA, the sequencing template. Profiling relied on immunoSEQ multiplex PCR, and the TCRdb table lists in-frame clones only, not all of them. This repertoire holds roughly 260,000 clones, and none appear only once. Sequenced: CD4+ T cells sorted from a lymph node. The receptors originated from a C3H/HeJ mouse with alopecia areata. Mouse MHC haplotype: H2-k.

Details on this clone: These gene names are mouse names. The CDR3 reads CAWRPGQGYDTQYF. The CDR3 DNA, read in part, is TGTGCCTGGAGGCCCGGACAGGGGTACGAC. The rearrangement links TRBV31 to TRBJ2-5; 9 bases map to TRBD1. The read stops 4 residues short of the end of the CDR3; the missing end is completed from the germline J gene. The length of the CDR3 is 14 residues. Germline lookup yields CDR1 GKSSPN and CDR2 SITVG.

In the case of this clone: All gene names here are mouse names. The CDR3 is cut off 4 residues early in the read; its end comes from the germline J gene. V usage is TRBV13-1 and J usage is TRBJ2-3, with no clear D. CDR1 and CDR2 from the germline V gene are NSHNY and SYGAGN. CDR3 size: 14 residues. Trimming removed 2 bases at V and 3 bases at J, with 10 bases between. The covered CDR3 bases are TGTGCCAGCAGTGACTGGAAAAGAGCAGAA. This translates into CASSDWKRAE. The entire CDR3 reads CASSDWKRAETLYF.

This clone was detected a few times. The listed genes are named as in mouse. The read finishes 4 residues shy of the CDR3 end, and the germline J gene is used to complete it. The sample carries other DNA sequences with the same CDR3. The V gene is TRBV14, the J gene TRBJ2-7, with 11 nucleotides matching TRBD2. CDR3 size: 14 residues. CDR1 SGHDT and CDR2 FRDEAV come from the germline V gene. CDR3 amino acids: CASRSGTGGYEQYF. The CDR3 bases that were read are TGTGCCAGCAGATCCGGGACTGGGGGTTAT.

Comment on this clone: The germline and genes are mouse ones. The read finishes 4 residues shy of the CDR3 end, and the germline J gene is used to complete it. The chain uses TRBV19 and TRBJ2-3, with D perhaps matching TRBD1 (5 bases). The CDR3 is 15 residues long. Trimming took 2 bases from V and 0 from J, leaving 10 bases between them. Per the germline V gene, CDR1 is FNHDT and CDR2 is SITEND (reference sequence). The CDR3 protein is CASSIQGPSAETLYF. The sequenced CDR3 bases are TGTGCCAGCAGTATCCAGGGTCCTAGTGCAGAA.

Points on this clone: The germline and genes are mouse ones. Other DNA variants within this sample encode the same CDR3. The CDR3 sequence: CASSLQGSYNSPLYF. The covered CDR3 bases are TGTGCCAGCAGCTTACAGGGTTCCTATAATTCGCCC. The chain combines TRBV4 with TRBJ1-6; the D gene is possibly TRBD1 (6 bases). The CDR3 is cut off 3 residues early in the read; its end comes from the germline J gene. TRBJ1-6 is an ORF for which the function is uncertain. The CDR3 sequence is 15 residues long. Germline values: CDR1 LGHDT, CDR2 YNNKQL (reference sequence). V lost 4 bases and J 0 bases, leaving 7 bases between the germline ends.

This clone was observed a few times. Gene names are the mouse ones. The CDR3 end falls 4 residues outside the read, so it is completed with the germline J gene. The rearrangement uses TRBV1 and TRBJ2-1; D is perhaps TRBD1 (5 bases). The CDR3 loop spans 13 amino acids. From germline, CDR1 is NSQYPW and CDR2 LRSPGD (reference sequence). CDR3 loop: CTCSGRAGAEQFF. The sequenced CDR3 bases are TGCACCTGCAGTGGCAGGGCGGGCGCT. Variable domain in full (rest from reference TRBV1 and TRBJ2-1): VTLLEQNPRWRLVPRGQAVNLRCILKNSQYPWMSWYQQDLQKQLQWLFTLRSPGDKEVKSLPGADYLATRVTDTELRLQVANMSQGRTLYCTCSGRAGAEQFFGPGTRLTVL.

With respect to this clone: The genes and germline here are from mouse. The DNA ends 4 residues before the CDR3 does, and the rest of the CDR3 is filled in from the germline J gene. The gene calls are TRBV17 and TRBJ1-1, with TRBD1 as a possible D gene (6 bases). This CDR3 comprises 13 residues. Deletions cut 5 bases from V and 1 base from J, with 8 bases between. Germline CDR1 reads MNHDT; CDR2 reads YYDKIL. The DNA read from the CDR3 is TGTGCTAGCAGTTGGGACATAAACACA. It yields the protein CASSWDINT. The entire CDR3 reads CASSWDINTEVFF. Combining the CDR3 with reference TRBV17 and TRBJ1-1 gives the whole variable domain DTTVKQNPRYKLARVGKPVNLICSQTMNHDTMYWYQKKPNQAPKLLLFYYDKILNREADTFEKFQSSRPNNSFCSLYIGSAGLEYSAMYLCASSWDINTEVFFGKGTRLTVV.

A few counts support this clone. Mouse gene names and germline throughout. The part of the CDR3 DNA that was read is TGTGCCAGCAGTGATCGACTGGGGGGAGATGCT. Translating gives CASSDRLGGDA. The whole CDR3 is CASSDRLGGDAEQFF. The chain has TRBV13-3 and TRBJ2-1; 10 bases fit TRBD2. The sequence runs out 4 residues before the end of the CDR3; the remainder is reconstructed from the germline J gene. This CDR3 spans 15 amino acids. Per the germline V gene, CDR1 is NNHDY and CDR2 is SYVADS. V shed 1 base, J shed 5 bases, and the junction held 3 bases outside the gene matches.

Concerning this clone itself: Mouse gene names and germline throughout. The read ends 4 residues early relative to the CDR3; the germline J gene fills the gap. The V call is TRBV12-1, the J call TRBJ2-5, with 7 positions matching TRBD2. Germline CDR1 SGHSN, CDR2 HYEKVE. The CDR3 is 15 residues long. The trim removed 0 bases at V and 1 base at J, leaving 3 bases unmatched. The covered CDR3 bases are TGTGCCAGCTCTCTCCCTACTGGGGACCAAGAC. Translation gives CASSLPTGDQD. The complete CDR3 sequence is CASSLPTGDQDTQYF. Supplemented by reference TRBV12-1 and TRBJ2-5, the full variable domain reads DSGVVQSPRHIIKEKGGRSVLTCIPISGHSNVVWYQQTLGKELKFLIQHYEKVERDKGFLPSRFSVQQFDDYHSEMNMSALELEDSAMYFCASSLPTGDQDTQYFGPGTRLLVL.

In the case of this clone: All gene names here are mouse names. The sample carries other DNA sequences with the same CDR3. CDR3 residues: CASRRQGDTEVFF. The covered CDR3 bases are TGTGCCAGCAGGAGACAGGGCGACACA. The J gene is TRBJ1-1, the V gene TRBV13-1; TRBD1 agrees at 7 bases. The CDR3 is cut off 4 residues early in the read; its end comes from the germline J gene. Germline V gives CDR1 NSHNY, CDR2 SYGAGN. The CDR3 extends over 13 amino acids. V was clipped by 5 bases and J by 3 bases; unmatched bases: 4.

Note on this clone: A far bigger clonotype differs at one base, so this is likely a read error. Genes and germline come from the mouse. Read coverage stops 4 residues before the CDR3 terminus; the germline J gene supplies the remainder. The chain carries TRBV4 and TRBJ1-2; D is perhaps TRBD1 (6 bases). CDR1 is LGHDT and CDR2 is YNNKQL in the germline V gene (reference sequence). V was cut by 6 bases and J by 0 bases, with 8 bases left in between. This CDR3 spans 13 amino acids. The CDR3 bases that were read are TGTGCCAGCAGTGGGACAACAAACTCC. It yields the protein CASSGTTNS. The CDR3 as a whole reads CASSGTTNSDYTF.

This clone appeared a few times. All gene names here are mouse names. The CDR3 extends 4 residues past the end of the read, so its final part is completed from the germline J gene. The gene calls are TRBV13-1 and TRBJ2-5, with 7 bases fitting TRBD1. V lost 7 bases and J lost 0; bases outside the gene matches: 2. CDR3 length equals 13 residues. Germline CDR1 reads NSHNY; CDR2 reads SYGAGN. This chain's CDR3 is CASGGQNQDTQYF. The DNA read from the CDR3 is TGTGCCAGCGGGGGACAGAACCAAGAC.

This clone was seen a few times. Gene names and germline match the mouse. Sequencing ends 4 residues short of the CDR3 end; the germline J gene provides the rest. This chain uses TRBV31 with TRBJ2-2; D is perhaps TRBD2 (6 bases). The germline gives CDR1 GKSSPN, CDR2 SITVG. The CDR3 is made up of 14 amino acids. Trimming took 0 bases from V and 3 from J, leaving 8 bases between them. CDR3 DNA (partial): TGTGCCTGGAGTCTAGGGACTTACACCGGG. It is translated as CAWSLGTYTG. The entire CDR3 protein reads CAWSLGTYTGQLYF.

This clone was seen only a few times. Mouse names are used for the genes. The read ends 3 residues before the CDR3 terminus; that terminus is restored from the germline J gene. This chain links TRBV13-3 with TRBJ1-6; TRBD1 matches 7 bases. TRBJ1-6 is identified as an open reading frame with a role that is uncertain. The CDR3 spans 12 residues. V lost 7 bases to trimming and J lost 5 bases; unmatched junction nucleotides: 0. The V gene's germline CDR1 is NNHDY and CDR2 SYVADS. The CDR3 spells CASGTDNSPLYF. CDR3 DNA (partial): TGTGCCAGCGGGACAGATAATTCGCCC.

On this clone itself: Gene names refer to mouse genes. Sequencing ends 4 residues short of the CDR3 end; the germline J gene provides the rest. This sequence joins TRBV19 and TRBJ2-3; 7 positions match TRBD1. The V and J ends lost 3 bases and 1 base, in that order; junction bases with no gene match: 5. The CDR3 runs to 15 residues. Per germline, CDR1 FNHDT and CDR2 SITEND (reference sequence). The sequenced CDR3 bases are TGTGCCAGCAGTACACAGGGGAGTGGTGCAGAA. Amino acid sequence: CASSTQGSGAE. In full, the CDR3 is CASSTQGSGAETLYF.

The table lists this clone with a few counts. Mouse gene names and germline throughout. The CDR3 end is not reached by the read, which stops 4 residues before it; the germline J gene fills it in. The chain joins TRBV19 to TRBJ2-1; TRBD1 matches at 9 bases. The CDR3 has 15 amino acids. The trim removed 2 bases at V and 4 bases at J, leaving 4 bases unmatched. Germline V gene sequence: CDR1 FNHDT, CDR2 SITEND (reference sequence). CDR3 protein: CASSISDRGYAEQFF. The DNA read from the CDR3 is TGTGCCAGCAGTATCTCGGACAGGGGATATGCT.

This clone came up a few times. Gene names denote mouse genes. The DNA ends 3 residues before the CDR3 does, and the rest of the CDR3 is filled in from the germline J gene. V gene TRBV19 combines with J gene TRBJ1-6; D might be TRBD1 (5 bases). TRBJ1-6 belongs to the ORF category, with a function that is uncertain. The CDR3 contains 12 residues. Trimming left V 2 bases short and J 11 bases short, with 8 bases between. Germline CDR1 reads FNHDT; CDR2 reads SITEND (reference sequence). The covered CDR3 bases are TGTGCCAGCAGTATGGGGGGTCCGCCC. It specifies CASSMGGPP. The CDR3 in full is CASSMGGPPLYF.

This clone has more than one count but fewer than ten. Mouse names are used for the genes. The CDR3 spells CASRRDSGTGQLYF. The sequenced part of the CDR3 DNA is TGTGCCAGCAGAAGGGACAGCGGCACCGGG. This chain connects TRBV19 to TRBJ2-2; 7 bases match TRBD1. The CDR3 goes on 4 residues after the read ends, and that part is filled in from the germline J gene. The germline gives CDR1 FNHDT, CDR2 SITEND (reference sequence). The CDR3 contains 14 residues. With 5 bases clipped from V and 4 bases from J, the junction kept 5 bases outside the gene matches.